These 10 T cell receptor beta chains originate from one sample sequenced in a study of blood T cell repertoires in COVID-19. The table came from immunoSEQ multiplex PCR; TCRdb's copy has only in-frame clones and leaves some out. The repertoire consists of fewer than 250,000 clones, with around 81% occurring once and the leading ten covering 0.8% to 0.95%. The sequencing input was peripheral blood. These receptors were obtained from a man aged 55-75 years with COVID-19, enrolled during active disease.

The V and J genes are TRBV24-1 and TRBJ2-7; tentative D call: TRBD1 (6 bases). CDR3 length equals 15 residues. Germline values: CDR1 KGHDR, CDR2 SFDVKD. Trimming cost V 4 bases and J 2 bases, with 14 bases left between them. In nucleotides, the CDR3 is TGTGCCACCAGTGAAAACGGACAGAAGCCCTACGAGCAGTACTTC. Amino acid sequence: CATSENGQKPYEQYF.

A few counts support this clone. The chain has TRBV13 and TRBJ1-1, with no clear D. The CDR3 consists of 13 residues. Germline lookup yields CDR1 PRHDT and CDR2 FYEKMQ (reference sequence). V dropped 7 bases and J dropped 8 bases, with 17 bases sitting between them. The CDR3 loop is CASNTKAGGEAFF. The CDR3 nucleotides are TGTGCCAGCAATACTAAGGCCGGAGGGGAAGCTTTCTTT. Supplemented by reference TRBV13 and TRBJ1-1, the full variable domain reads AAGVIQSPRHLIKEKRETATLKCYPIPRHDTVYWYQQGPGQDPQFLISFYEKMQSDKGSIPDRFSAQQFSDYHSELNMSSLELGDSALYFCASNTKAGGEAFFGQGTRLTVV.

Written as DNA, the CDR3 is TGTGCCAGCAAACGCAGGGTGATGACTGAAGCTTTCTTT. This translates into CASKRRVMTEAFF. J is TRBJ1-1 and V is TRBV12-3 or TRBV12-4; D is possibly TRBD1 (5 bases). The CDR3 is made up of 13 amino acids. V dropped 7 bases and J dropped 5 bases, with 14 bases sitting between them.

The CDR3 DNA reads TGCGCCAGCAGCTTGCGAGGGGGCGATGGCACCGGGGAGCTGTTTTTT. Amino acids: CASSLRGGDGTGELFF. The chain uses TRBV5-1 and TRBJ2-2; 7 bases map to TRBD1. Germline CDR1 SGHRS, CDR2 YFSETQ. The trim removed 1 base at V and 4 bases at J, leaving 7 bases unmatched. This CDR3 has 16 residues.

This chain uses TRBV6-2 or TRBV6-3 with TRBJ1-5; D is perhaps TRBD1 (6 bases). Germline CDR1 MNHEY, CDR2 SVGEGT. The CDR3 runs 20 residues. V was clipped by 6 bases and J by 0 bases, with 27 bases between them. CDR3 nucleotide sequence: TGTGCCAGCAGACCTACAAACACCCTCCGGGACAACTATAGCAATCAGCCCCAGCATTTT. Translating it yields CASRPTNTLRDNYSNQPQHF.

This clone was counted between two and nine times. The chain links TRBV6-5 to TRBJ1-5; 9 nucleotides align to TRBD1. J gave up 5 bases and V 5 bases, and 7 bases lay outside the gene matches. Per germline, CDR1 MNHEY and CDR2 SVGAGI. The CDR3 covers 15 residues. The CDR3: CASSRGQGRHQPQHF. The CDR3, as DNA: TGTGCCAGCAGTCGGGGACAGGGAAGGCATCAGCCCCAGCATTTT.

The chain employs TRBV9 and TRBJ2-2; 8 bases are a match to TRBD1. CDR3 length: 14 amino acids. CDR1 is SGDLS, CDR2 YYNGEE, per germline. J was trimmed by 6 bases and V by 3 bases; bases with no gene match: 4. CDR3: CASSGTGTPGELFF. The CDR3 DNA is TGTGCCAGCAGCGGGACAGGGACCCCCGGGGAGCTGTTTTTT.

This clone was recorded a few times. The V gene is TRBV6-1, the J gene TRBJ2-5; D is perhaps TRBD2 (6 bases). The germline V and J ends were trimmed by 1 base and 7 bases, with 16 bases remaining between them. The CDR3 consists of 15 residues. CDR1 and CDR2 (germline): MNHNS, SASEGT. CDR3 sequence (DNA): TGTGCCAGCAGTGAAGGGGGGACTCCCGGTGGGACCCAGTACTTC. It encodes CASSEGGTPGGTQYF.

The chain uses TRBV18 and TRBJ2-7; 7 nucleotides line up with TRBD2. Germline V gene sequence: CDR1 KGHSH, CDR2 LQKENI. CDR3 size: 14 residues. The V segment lost 3 bases and the J segment 2 bases; nucleotides outside the gene matches: 4. CDR3 protein: CASSPGGMAYEQYF. The CDR3 DNA reads TGTGCCAGCTCACCGGGGGGGATGGCCTACGAGCAGTACTTC.

V is TRBV27 and J is TRBJ1-1; no reliable D call. V was shortened by 7 bases and J by 1 base, with 16 bases between the two germline ends. The CDR3 has 15 amino acids. In germline, CDR1 is MNHEY, CDR2 SMNVEV (reference sequence). The CDR3 DNA sequence: TGTGCCAGCATCCCACGTCCGGAGCCGAACACTGAAGCTTTCTTT. It encodes CASIPRPEPNTEAFF.